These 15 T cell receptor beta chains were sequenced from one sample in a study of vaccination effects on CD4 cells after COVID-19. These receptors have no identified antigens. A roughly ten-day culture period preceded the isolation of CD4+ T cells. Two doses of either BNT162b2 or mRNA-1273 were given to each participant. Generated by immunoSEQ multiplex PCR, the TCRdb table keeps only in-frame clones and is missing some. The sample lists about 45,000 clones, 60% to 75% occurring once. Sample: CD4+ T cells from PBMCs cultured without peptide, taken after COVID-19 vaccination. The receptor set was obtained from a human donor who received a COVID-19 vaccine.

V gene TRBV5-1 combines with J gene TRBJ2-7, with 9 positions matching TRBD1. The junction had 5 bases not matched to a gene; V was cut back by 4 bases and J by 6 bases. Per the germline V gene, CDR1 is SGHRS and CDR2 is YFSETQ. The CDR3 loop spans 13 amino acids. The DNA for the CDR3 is TGCGCCAGCAGCACTGGGACAGGGCGCGAGCAGTACTTC. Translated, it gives CASSTGTGREQYF. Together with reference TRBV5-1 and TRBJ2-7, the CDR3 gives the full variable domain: KAGVTQTPRYLIKTRGQQVTLSCSPISGHRSVSWYQQTPGQGLQFLFEYFSETQRNKGNFPGRFSGRQFSNSRSEMNVSTLELGDSALYLCASSTGTGREQYFGPGTRLTVT.

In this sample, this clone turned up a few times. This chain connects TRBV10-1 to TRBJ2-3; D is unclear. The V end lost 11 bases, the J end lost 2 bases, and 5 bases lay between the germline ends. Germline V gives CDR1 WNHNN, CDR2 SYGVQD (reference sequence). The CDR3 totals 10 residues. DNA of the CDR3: TGCGCCTTGTACACAGATACGCAGTATTTT. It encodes CALYTDTQYF.

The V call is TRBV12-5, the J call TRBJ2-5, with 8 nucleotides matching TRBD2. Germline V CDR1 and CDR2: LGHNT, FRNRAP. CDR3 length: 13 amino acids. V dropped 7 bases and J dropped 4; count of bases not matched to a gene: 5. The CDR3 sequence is CASVFGGGETQYF. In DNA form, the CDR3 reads TGTGCTAGTGTTTTCGGGGGGGGAGAGACCCAGTACTTC.

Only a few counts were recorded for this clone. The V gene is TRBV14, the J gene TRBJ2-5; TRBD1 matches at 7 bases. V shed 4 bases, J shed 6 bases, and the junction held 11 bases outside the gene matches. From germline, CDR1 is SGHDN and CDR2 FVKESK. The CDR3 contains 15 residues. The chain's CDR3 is CASSLRTGMGQTQYF. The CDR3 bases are TGTGCCAGCAGCCTTAGGACAGGAATGGGTCAGACCCAGTACTTC.

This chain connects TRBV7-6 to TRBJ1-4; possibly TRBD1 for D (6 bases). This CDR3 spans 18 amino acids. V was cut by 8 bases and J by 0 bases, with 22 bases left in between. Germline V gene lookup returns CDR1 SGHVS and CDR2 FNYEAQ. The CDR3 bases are TGTGCCAGCGGGACACTACAGGGAAAACGGTCAACTAATGAAAAACTGTTTTTT. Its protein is CASGTLQGKRSTNEKLFF. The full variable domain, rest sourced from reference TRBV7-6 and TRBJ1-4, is GAGVSQSPRYKVTKRGQDVALRCDPISGHVSLYWYRQALGQGPEFLTYFNYEAQQDKSGLPNDRFSAERPEGSISTLTIQRTEQRDSAMYRCASGTLQGKRSTNEKLFFGSGTQLSVL.

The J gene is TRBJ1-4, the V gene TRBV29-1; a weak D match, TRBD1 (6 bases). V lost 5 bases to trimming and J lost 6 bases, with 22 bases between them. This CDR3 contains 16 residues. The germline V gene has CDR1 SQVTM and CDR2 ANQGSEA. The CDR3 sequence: CSVCKATWGADEKLFF. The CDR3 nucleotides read TGCAGCGTTTGTAAAGCAACCTGGGGGGCGGATGAAAAACTGTTTTTT.

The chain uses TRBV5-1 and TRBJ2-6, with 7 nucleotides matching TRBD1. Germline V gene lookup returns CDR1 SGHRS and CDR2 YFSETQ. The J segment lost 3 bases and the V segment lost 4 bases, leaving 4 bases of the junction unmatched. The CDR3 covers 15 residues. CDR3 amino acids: CASSVGTVGANVLTF. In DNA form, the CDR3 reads TGCGCCAGCAGCGTAGGGACAGTTGGGGCCAACGTCCTGACTTTC.

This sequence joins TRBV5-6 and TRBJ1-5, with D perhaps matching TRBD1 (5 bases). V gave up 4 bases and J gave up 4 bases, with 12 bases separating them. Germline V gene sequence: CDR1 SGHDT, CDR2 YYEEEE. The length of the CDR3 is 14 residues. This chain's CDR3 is CASSRDGQNQPQHF. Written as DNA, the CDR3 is TGTGCCAGCAGCCGGGACGGCCAAAATCAGCCCCAGCATTTT. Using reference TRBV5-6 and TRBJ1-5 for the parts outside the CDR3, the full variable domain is DAGVTQSPTHLIKTRGQQVTLRCSPKSGHDTVSWYQQALGQGPQFIFQYYEEEERQRGNFPDRFSGHQFPNYSSELNVNALLLGDSALYLCASSRDGQNQPQHFGDGTRLSIL.

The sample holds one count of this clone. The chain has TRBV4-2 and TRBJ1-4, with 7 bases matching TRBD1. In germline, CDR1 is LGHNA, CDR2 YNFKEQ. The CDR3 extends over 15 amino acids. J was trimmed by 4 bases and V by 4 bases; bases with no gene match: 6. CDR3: CASSLRGQSNEKLFF. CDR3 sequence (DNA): TGTGCCAGCAGCCTTAGGGGACAGAGTAATGAAAAACTGTTTTTT.

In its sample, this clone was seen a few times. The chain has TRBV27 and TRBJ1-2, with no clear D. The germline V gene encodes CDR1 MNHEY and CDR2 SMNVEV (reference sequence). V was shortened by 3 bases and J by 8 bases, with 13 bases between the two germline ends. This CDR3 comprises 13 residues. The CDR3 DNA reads TGTGCCAGCAGTTTGGAGGGAAGGGAGGGCTACACCTTC. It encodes CASSLEGREGYTF.

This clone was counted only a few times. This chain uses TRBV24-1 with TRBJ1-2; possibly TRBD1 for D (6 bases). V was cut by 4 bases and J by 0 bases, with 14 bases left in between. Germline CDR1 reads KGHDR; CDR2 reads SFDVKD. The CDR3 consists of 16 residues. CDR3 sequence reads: CATSDPGTPTNYGYTF. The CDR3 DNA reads TGTGCCACCAGTGACCCCGGGACACCTACTAACTATGGCTACACCTTC.

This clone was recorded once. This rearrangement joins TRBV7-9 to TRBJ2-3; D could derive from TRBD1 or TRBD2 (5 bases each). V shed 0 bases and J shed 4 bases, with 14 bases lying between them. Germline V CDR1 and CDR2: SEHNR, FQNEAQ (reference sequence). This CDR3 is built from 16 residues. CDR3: CASSLASGTTADTQYF. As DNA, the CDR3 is TGTGCCAGCAGCTTAGCCTCCGGGACGACCGCAGATACGCAGTATTTT. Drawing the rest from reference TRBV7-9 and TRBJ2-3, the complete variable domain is DTGVSQNPRHKITKRGQNVTFRCDPISEHNRLYWYRQTLGQGPEFLTYFQNEAQLEKSRLLSDRFSAERPKGSFSTLEIQRTEQGDSAMYLCASSLASGTTADTQYFGPGTRLTVL.

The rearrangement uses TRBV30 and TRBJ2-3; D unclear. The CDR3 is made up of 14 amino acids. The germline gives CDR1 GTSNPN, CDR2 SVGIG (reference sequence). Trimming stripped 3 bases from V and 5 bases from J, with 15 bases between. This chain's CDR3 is CAWSSGPPGDTQYF. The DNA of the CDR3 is TGTGCCTGGAGCTCCGGGCCCCCGGGAGATACGCAGTATTTT.

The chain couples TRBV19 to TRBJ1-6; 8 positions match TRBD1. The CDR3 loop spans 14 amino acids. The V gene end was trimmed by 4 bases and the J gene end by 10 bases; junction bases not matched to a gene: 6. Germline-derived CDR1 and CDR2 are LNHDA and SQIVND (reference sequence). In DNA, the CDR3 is TGTGCCAGTAGTACGGCAGGGGGCCGCTCACCCCTCCACTTT. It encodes CASSTAGGRSPLHF.

In nucleotides, the CDR3 is TGTGCCAGCAGCAAAGCCGGGAGAAACAAAAGTACAGATACGCAGTATTTT. Protein product: CASSKAGRNKSTDTQYF. This chain connects TRBV21-1 to TRBJ2-3; the table's D gene call, TRBD2, was not cross checked with the DNA. TRBV21-1 is a recognized pseudogene. The CDR3 has 17 residues.